A selection of T cell receptor beta chains follows, all from one sample in a study of T cell changes during pregnancy in multiple sclerosis. The method was immunoSEQ multiplex PCR; TCRdb's version includes in-frame clones alone and lacks a portion of them. The sample holds 91,000 or so clones, approximately 92% seen once. The sequences come from peripheral blood, collected after pregnancy. These receptors came from a female donor with multiple sclerosis, enrolled in a pregnancy study. The CDR3 runs from the conserved cysteine through the conserved F or W. Each record gives: J gene, V gene, CDR3 protein.

j_gene: TRBJ1-5; v_gene: TRBV7-6; CDR3aa: CASSLFDSGQPQHF
j_gene: TRBJ1-2; v_gene: TRBV5-1; CDR3aa: CASSLGRGKEDGYTF
j_gene: TRBJ1-2; v_gene: TRBV6-5; CDR3aa: CASSYRRTAVTYGYTF
j_gene: TRBJ1-2; v_gene: TRBV5-1; CDR3aa: CASSLGAQRYGYTF
j_gene: TRBJ1-6; v_gene: TRBV7-9; CDR3aa: CASSSGVGAYDNSPLHF
j_gene: TRBJ1-1; v_gene: TRBV7-9; CDR3aa: CASSLDRGYTEAFF
j_gene: TRBJ2-5; v_gene: TRBV11-1; CDR3aa: CASSYGEGRVQETQYF
j_gene: TRBJ2-5; v_gene: TRBV2; CDR3aa: CACRLLTDKTQYF
j_gene: TRBJ2-7; v_gene: TRBV6-1; CDR3aa: CASSGGGVAYEQYF
j_gene: TRBJ1-2; v_gene: TRBV19; CDR3aa: CASSPAGTGLYGYTF
j_gene: TRBJ2-1; v_gene: TRBV19; CDR3aa: CASSIGAGLWEQFF
j_gene: TRBJ1-3; v_gene: TRBV6-6; CDR3aa: CASRTASGNTIYF
j_gene: TRBJ2-1; v_gene: TRBV5-6; CDR3aa: CASSLVTSGFINEQFF
j_gene: TRBJ1-1; v_gene: TRBV4-3; CDR3aa: CASSQDRRGQGTQRAFF
j_gene: TRBJ1-2; v_gene: TRBV5-1; CDR3aa: CASSLGGGTAIYYGYTF
j_gene: TRBJ1-1; v_gene: TRBV30; CDR3aa: CAWSAPTGTGEAFF
j_gene: TRBJ1-1; v_gene: TRBV29-1; CDR3aa: CSVVSRLLDTEAFF
j_gene: TRBJ2-7; v_gene: TRBV4-1; CDR3aa: CASSQEGRGEQYF
j_gene: TRBJ1-6; v_gene: TRBV2; CDR3aa: CASSLQGGGNSPLHF
j_gene: TRBJ2-2; v_gene: TRBV18; CDR3aa: CASSGRSEAGELFF
j_gene: TRBJ2-7; v_gene: TRBV5-1; CDR3aa: CASSPGGGRESEQYF
j_gene: TRBJ1-2; v_gene: TRBV27; CDR3aa: CASSFRPGQGFPYGYTF
j_gene: TRBJ2-6; v_gene: TRBV7-9; CDR3aa: CASSLGALISGANVLTF
j_gene: TRBJ2-3; v_gene: TRBV7-7; CDR3aa: CASSRGLAGADTQYF
j_gene: TRBJ2-3; v_gene: TRBV5-1; CDR3aa: CASSLGLDGTDTQYF
j_gene: TRBJ2-7; v_gene: TRBV2; CDR3aa: CASSEFSRNSYEQYF
j_gene: TRBJ1-6; v_gene: TRBV7-2; CDR3aa: CASSQQGAENNSPLHF
j_gene: TRBJ1-2; v_gene: TRBV4-2; CDR3aa: CASSQDAGQNYGYTF
j_gene: TRBJ2-2; v_gene: TRBV29-1; CDR3aa: CSVSLGGSGGLAGELFF
j_gene: TRBJ1-1; v_gene: TRBV4-2; CDR3aa: CASSQDKIGDRGSTEAFF
j_gene: TRBJ2-1; v_gene: TRBV7-9; CDR3aa: CASSLGRAGTVHNEQFF